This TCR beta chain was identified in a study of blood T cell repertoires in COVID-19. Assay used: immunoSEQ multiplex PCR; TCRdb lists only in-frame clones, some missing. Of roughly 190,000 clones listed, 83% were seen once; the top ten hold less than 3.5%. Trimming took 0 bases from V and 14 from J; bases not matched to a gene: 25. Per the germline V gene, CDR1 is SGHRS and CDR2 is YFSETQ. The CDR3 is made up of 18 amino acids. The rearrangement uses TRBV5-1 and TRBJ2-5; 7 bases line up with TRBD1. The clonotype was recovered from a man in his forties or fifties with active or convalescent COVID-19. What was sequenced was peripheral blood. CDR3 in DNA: TGCGCCAGCAGCTTGGTTCCGGGACAGTCCATCACCGAAGTCGGGAAATACTTC. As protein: CASSLVPGQSITEVGKYF.